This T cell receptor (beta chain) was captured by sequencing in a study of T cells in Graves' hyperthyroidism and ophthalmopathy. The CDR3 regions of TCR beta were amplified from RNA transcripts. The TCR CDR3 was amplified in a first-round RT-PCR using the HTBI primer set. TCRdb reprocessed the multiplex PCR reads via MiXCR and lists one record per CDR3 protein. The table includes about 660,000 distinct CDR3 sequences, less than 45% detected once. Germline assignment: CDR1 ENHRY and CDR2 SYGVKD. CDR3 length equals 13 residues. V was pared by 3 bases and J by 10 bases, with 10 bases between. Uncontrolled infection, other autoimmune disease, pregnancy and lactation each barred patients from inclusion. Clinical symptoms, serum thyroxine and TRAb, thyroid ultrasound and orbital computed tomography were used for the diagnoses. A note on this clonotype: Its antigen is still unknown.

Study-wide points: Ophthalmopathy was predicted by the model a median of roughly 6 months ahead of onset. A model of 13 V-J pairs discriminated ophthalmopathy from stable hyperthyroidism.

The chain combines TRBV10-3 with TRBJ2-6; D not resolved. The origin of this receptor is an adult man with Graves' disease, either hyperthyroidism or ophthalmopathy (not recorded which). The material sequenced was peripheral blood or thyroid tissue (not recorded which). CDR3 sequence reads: CAISETTANVLTF. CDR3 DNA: TGTGCCATCAGTGAAACGACGGCTAACGTCCTGACTTTC.